The 13 T cell receptor beta chains below come from one sample, sequenced in a study of blood T cell repertoires in COVID-19. Sequenced by immunoSEQ multiplex PCR; TCRdb stores in-frame clones only, minus some. This table holds hundreds of thousands of clones, 80% to 90% found once. The source material was PBMCs or T cells enriched from blood (not recorded which). These TCRs come from a woman in her fifties or sixties with acute COVID-19.

The chain combines TRBV2 with TRBJ1-2; the match to TRBD1 covers 7 bases. Germline V lookup: CDR1 SNHLY, CDR2 FYNNEI. J gave up 1 base and V 7 bases, and 9 bases lay outside the gene matches. The CDR3 has 15 amino acids. The CDR3 sequence: CASTPQGVSNYGYTF. The CDR3 nucleotides read TGTGCCAGCACCCCCCAGGGGGTTAGTAACTATGGCTACACCTTC.

The rearrangement joins TRBV6-1 to TRBJ1-2, with TRBD1 as a possible D gene (5 bases). Germline V gene data show CDR1 as MNHNS and CDR2 as SASEGT. Deletions cut 3 bases from V and 2 bases from J, with 16 bases between. This CDR3 comprises 16 residues. CDR3 coding DNA: TGTGCCAGCAGTGACGGGGGTTGGGGGATGAACTATGGCTACACCTTC. Protein product: CASSDGGWGMNYGYTF.

The chain uses TRBV7-3 and TRBJ1-2; the match to TRBD1 covers 8 bases. The V segment lost 2 bases and the J segment 8 bases; nucleotides outside the gene matches: 4. Germline V CDR1 and CDR2: SGHTA, FQGTGA. CDR3 length equals 13 residues. CDR3 nucleotides: TGTGCCAGCAGCTTACAGGGGGCAGGGGGCTACACCTTC. Translation: CASSLQGAGGYTF.

In DNA, the CDR3 is TGTGCCAGCAGTCCGCAGGACAGGGCAAGCGGGGAGCTGTTTTTT. It codes for CASSPQDRASGELFF. This chain connects TRBV28 to TRBJ2-2; 8 nucleotides match TRBD1. The V and J ends lost 5 bases and 7 bases, in that order; junction bases with no gene match: 9. This CDR3 has 15 residues. Germline V gene lookup returns CDR1 MDHEN and CDR2 SYDVKM.

J is TRBJ1-2 and V is TRBV28; tentative D call: TRBD1 (5 bases). Germline assignment: CDR1 MDHEN and CDR2 SYDVKM. The germline V and J ends were trimmed by 8 bases and 4 bases, with 17 bases remaining between them. This CDR3 contains 14 residues. CDR3 loop: CASAPQGLGYGYTF. In nucleotides, the CDR3 is TGTGCCAGCGCCCCCCAGGGACTAGGCTATGGCTACACCTTC.

The rearrangement links TRBV6-4 to TRBJ2-7; 11 nucleotides match TRBD2. This CDR3 contains 15 residues. CDR1 and CDR2 from the germline V gene are MRHNA and SNTAGT. V shed 11 bases, J shed 0 bases, and the junction held 9 bases outside the gene matches. CDR3 nucleotide sequence: TGTGCCCCGACCTCGGGACTAGCGGACTCCTACGAGCAGTACTTC. Translation gives CAPTSGLADSYEQYF.

This clone appeared a few times. The chain carries TRBV7-3 and TRBJ1-5, with 8 nucleotides matching TRBD1. Trimming removed 0 bases from V and 0 bases from J; junction bases left unmatched: 4. Germline values: CDR1 SGHTA, CDR2 FQGTGA. The CDR3 runs 17 residues. The CDR3 loop is CASSLTAGQGSNQPQHF. As DNA, the CDR3 is TGTGCCAGCAGCTTAACAGCCGGACAGGGTAGCAATCAGCCCCAGCATTTT. Drawing the rest from reference TRBV7-3 and TRBJ1-5, the complete variable domain is GAGVSQTPSNKVTEKGKYVELRCDPISGHTALYWYRQSLGQGPEFLIYFQGTGAADDSGLPNDRFFAVRPEGSVSTLKIQRTERGDSAVYLCASSLTAGQGSNQPQHFGDGTRLSIL.

The V call is TRBV9, the J call TRBJ2-2, with D perhaps TRBD2 (5 bases). The CDR3 has 13 amino acids. V was trimmed by 3 bases and J by 7 bases, leaving 10 bases between them. The germline CDR1 and CDR2 sequences are SGDLS and YYNGEE. The CDR3 here is CASSDPRGGELFF. The CDR3 bases are TGTGCCAGCAGCGATCCCCGGGGCGGGGAGCTGTTTTTT.

The chain has TRBV11-1 and TRBJ2-1; TRBD2 might be the D (5 bases). Trimming pared 5 bases from V and 3 bases from J, leaving 14 bases between. CDR1 is SGHAT and CDR2 is FQDESV in the germline V gene (reference sequence). The CDR3 contains 15 residues. In DNA, the CDR3 is TGTGCCAGCAGCCCATTGTACGGGATCTACAATGAGCAGTTCTTC. It yields the protein CASSPLYGIYNEQFF.

The chain uses TRBV4-3 and TRBJ1-2; weak D call: TRBD1 (6 bases). The germline V gene has CDR1 LGHNA and CDR2 YSLEER. The CDR3 is made up of 16 amino acids. V lost 0 bases and J 4 bases, leaving 15 bases between the germline ends. CDR3 DNA sequence: TGCGCCAGCAGCCAAGACCACATCAGGGGACCCTATGGCTACACCTTC. The encoded protein is CASSQDHIRGPYGYTF.

The chain is built from TRBV5-1 and TRBJ2-2, with 8 bases that match TRBD1. J lost 4 bases, V lost 0 bases, and 5 bases had no gene match. The CDR3 sequence is 16 residues long. The germline V gene encodes CDR1 SGHRS and CDR2 YFSETQ. CDR3 DNA: TGCGCCAGCAGCTTGGTGGACAGGGATTTCACCGGGGAGCTGTTTTTT. Residues: CASSLVDRDFTGELFF.

The V call is TRBV30, the J call TRBJ2-1, with D possibly being TRBD2 (6 bases). The CDR3 covers 16 residues. Trimming removed 4 bases from V and 4 bases from J, with 20 bases in between. Germline values: CDR1 GTSNPN, CDR2 SVGIG (reference sequence). CDR3 nucleotides: TGTGCCTGGACACCGACGGACCTTGGGACTTACAATGAGCAGTTCTTC. Translating gives CAWTPTDLGTYNEQFF. Full variable domain (remainder filled in from reference TRBV30 and TRBJ2-1): SQTIHQWPATLVQPVGSPLSLECTVEGTSNPNLYWYRQAAGRGLQLLFYSVGIGQISSEVPQNLSASRPQDRQFILSSKKLLLSDSGFYLCAWTPTDLGTYNEQFFGPGTRLTVL.

The gene calls are TRBV28 and TRBJ1-2; 9 bases map to TRBD1. Trimming removed 8 bases from V and 4 bases from J; junction bases left unmatched: 14. CDR3 size: 16 residues. Germline CDR1 and CDR2: MDHEN and SYDVKM. CDR3 in DNA: TGTGCCAGCTCAAGCGCGACAGGGGGTTTAGGCTATGGCTACACCTTC. Amino acid sequence: CASSSATGGLGYGYTF.